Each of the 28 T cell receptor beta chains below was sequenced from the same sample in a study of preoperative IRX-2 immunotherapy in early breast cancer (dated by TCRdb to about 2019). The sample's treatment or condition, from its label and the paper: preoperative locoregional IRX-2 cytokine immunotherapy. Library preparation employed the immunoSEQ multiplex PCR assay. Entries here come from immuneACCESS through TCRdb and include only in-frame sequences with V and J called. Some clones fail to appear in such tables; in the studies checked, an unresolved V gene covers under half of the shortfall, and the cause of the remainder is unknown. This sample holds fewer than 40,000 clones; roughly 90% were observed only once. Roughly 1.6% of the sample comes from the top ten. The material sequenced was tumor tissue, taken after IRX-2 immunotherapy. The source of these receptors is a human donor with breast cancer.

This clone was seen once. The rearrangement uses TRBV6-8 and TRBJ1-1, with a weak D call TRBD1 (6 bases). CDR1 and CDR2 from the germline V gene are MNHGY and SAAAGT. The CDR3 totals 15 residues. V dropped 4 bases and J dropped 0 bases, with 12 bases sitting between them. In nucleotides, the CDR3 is TGTGCCAGCAGTTCAGGACAGCCCATGAACACTGAAGCTTTCTTT. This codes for CASSSGQPMNTEAFF.

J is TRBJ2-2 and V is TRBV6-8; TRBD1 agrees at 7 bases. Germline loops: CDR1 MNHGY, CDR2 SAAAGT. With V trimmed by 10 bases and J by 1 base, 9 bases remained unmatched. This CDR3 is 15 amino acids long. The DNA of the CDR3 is TGTGCCATACATAAGGGACAGATGAACACCGGGGAGCTGTTTTTT. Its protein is CAIHKGQMNTGELFF.

CDR3 in amino acids: CASRLPGGIAEAFF. In DNA form, the CDR3 reads TGTGCCAGCAGATTACCGGGGGGGATCGCTGAAGCTTTCTTT. The chain is built from TRBV6-8 and TRBJ1-1, with D maybe TRBD1 (5 bases). Germline CDR1 and CDR2: MNHGY and SAAAGT. Deletions cut 6 bases from V and 6 bases from J, with 17 bases between. The CDR3 is made up of 14 amino acids.

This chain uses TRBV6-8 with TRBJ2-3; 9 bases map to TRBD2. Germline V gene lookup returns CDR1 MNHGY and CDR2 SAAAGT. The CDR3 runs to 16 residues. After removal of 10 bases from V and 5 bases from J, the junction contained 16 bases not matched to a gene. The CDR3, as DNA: TGTGCCATCAAGGAGGCGAGAGCGGGAGGAGGAGATACGCAGTATTTT. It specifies CAIKEARAGGGDTQYF.

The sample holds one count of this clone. This chain's CDR3 is CASRLTGGGDTQYF. CDR3 sequence (DNA): TGTGCCAGCAGATTGACAGGGGGCGGGGATACGCAGTATTTT. The V and J genes are TRBV7-5 and TRBJ2-3; TRBD1 was called by the table and not checked on the DNA. TRBV7-5 is tagged as a pseudogene. This CDR3 is built from 14 residues.

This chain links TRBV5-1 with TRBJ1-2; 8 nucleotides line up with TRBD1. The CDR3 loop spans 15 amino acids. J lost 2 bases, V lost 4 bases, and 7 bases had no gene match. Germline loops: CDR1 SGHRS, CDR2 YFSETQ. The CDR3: CASSPGQGGNYGYTF. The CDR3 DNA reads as TGCGCCAGCAGCCCCGGACAGGGAGGGAACTATGGCTACACCTTC.

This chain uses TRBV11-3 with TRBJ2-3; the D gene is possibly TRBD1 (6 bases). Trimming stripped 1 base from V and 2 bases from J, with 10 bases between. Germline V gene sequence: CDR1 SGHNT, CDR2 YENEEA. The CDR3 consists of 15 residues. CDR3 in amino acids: CASSLVGGTTDTQYF. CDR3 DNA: TGTGCCAGCAGCTTAGTTGGGGGCACCACAGATACGCAGTATTTT. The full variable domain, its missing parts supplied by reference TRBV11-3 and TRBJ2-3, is EAGVVQSPRYKIIEKKQPVAFWCNPISGHNTLYWYLQNLGQGPELLIRYENEEAVDDSQLPKDRFSAERLKGVDSTLKIQPAELGDSAVYLCASSLVGGTTDTQYFGPGTRLTVL.

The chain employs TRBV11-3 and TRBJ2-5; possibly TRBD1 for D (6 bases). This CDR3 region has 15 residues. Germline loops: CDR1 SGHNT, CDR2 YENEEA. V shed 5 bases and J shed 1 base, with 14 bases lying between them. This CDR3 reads CASSQTQGSQETQYF. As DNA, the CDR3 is TGTGCCAGCAGCCAAACACAGGGCTCCCAAGAGACCCAGTACTTC.

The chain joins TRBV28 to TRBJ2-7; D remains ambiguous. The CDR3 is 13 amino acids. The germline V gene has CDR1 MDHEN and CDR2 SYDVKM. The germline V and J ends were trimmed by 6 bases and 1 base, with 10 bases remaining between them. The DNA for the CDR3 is TGTGCCAGCAGCCCTACTAATTCCTACGAGCAGTACGTC. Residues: CASSPTNSYEQYV.

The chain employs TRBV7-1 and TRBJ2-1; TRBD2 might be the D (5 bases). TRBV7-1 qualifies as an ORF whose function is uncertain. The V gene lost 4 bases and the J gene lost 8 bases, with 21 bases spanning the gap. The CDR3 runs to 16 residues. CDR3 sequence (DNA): TGTGCCAGCAGCTTACAGAGAGGGTCTTTGAGAGATGAGCAGTTCTTC. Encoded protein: CASSLQRGSLRDEQFF.

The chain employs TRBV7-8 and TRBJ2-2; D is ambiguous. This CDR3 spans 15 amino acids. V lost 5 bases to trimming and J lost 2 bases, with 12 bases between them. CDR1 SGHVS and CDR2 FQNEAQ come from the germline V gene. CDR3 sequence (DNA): TGTGCCAGCAGCCGAGTCGGCGGAAACACCGGGGAGCTGTTTTTT. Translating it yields CASSRVGGNTGELFF.

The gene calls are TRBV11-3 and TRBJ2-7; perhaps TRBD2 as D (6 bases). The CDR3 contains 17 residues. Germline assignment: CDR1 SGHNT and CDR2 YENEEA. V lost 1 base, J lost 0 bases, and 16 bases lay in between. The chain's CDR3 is CASSLVGGRTSSYEQYV. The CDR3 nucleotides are TGTGCCAGCAGCTTAGTAGGTGGGAGGACAAGCTCCTACGAGCAGTACGTC.

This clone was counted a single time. The CDR3 sequence: CASSPGQGREQYF. The CDR3 bases are TGTGCCAGCTCACCCGGACAGGGACGGGAGCAGTACTTC. The chain has TRBV18 and TRBJ2-7, with TRBD1 matching 8 bases. CDR1 KGHSH and CDR2 LQKENI come from the germline V gene. This CDR3 comprises 13 residues. V was pared by 3 bases and J by 7 bases, with 5 bases of the junction left unmatched. Filled out from reference TRBV18 and TRBJ2-7, the complete variable domain reads NAGVMQNPRHLVRRRGQEARLRCSPMKGHSHVYWYRQLPEEGLKFMVYLQKENIIDESGMPKERFSAEFPKEGPSILRIQQVVRGDSAAYFCASSPGQGREQYFGPGTRLTVT.

The chain's CDR3 is CASSASGANRGETQYF. The CDR3 DNA is TGTGCCAGCAGCGCCTCCGGGGCCAACAGGGGGGAGACCCAGTACTTC. The chain employs TRBV9 and TRBJ2-5, with TRBD1 matching 8 bases. Trimming took 3 bases from V and 5 from J; bases not matched to a gene: 12. The V gene's germline CDR1 is SGDLS and CDR2 YYNGEE. There are 16 residues in the CDR3. The whole variable domain, remainder taken from reference TRBV9 and TRBJ2-5, is DSGVTQTPKHLITATGQRVTLRCSPRSGDLSVYWYQQSLDQGLQFLIQYYNGEERAKGNILERFSAQQFPDLHSELNLSSLELGDSALYFCASSASGANRGETQYFGPGTRLLVL.

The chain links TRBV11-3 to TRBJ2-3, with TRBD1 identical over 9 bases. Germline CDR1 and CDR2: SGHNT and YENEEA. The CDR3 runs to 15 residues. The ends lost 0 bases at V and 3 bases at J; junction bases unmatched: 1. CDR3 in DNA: TGTGCCAGCAGCTTAGAGACAGGGGGAACAGATACGCAGTATTTT. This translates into CASSLETGGTDTQYF.

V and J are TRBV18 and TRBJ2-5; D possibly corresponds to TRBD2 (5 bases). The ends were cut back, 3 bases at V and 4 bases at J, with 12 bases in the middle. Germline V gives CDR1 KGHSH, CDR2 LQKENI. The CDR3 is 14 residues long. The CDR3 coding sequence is TGTGCCAGCTCACCCGGAGGTTCGGGAGAGACCCAGTACTTC. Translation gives CASSPGGSGETQYF.

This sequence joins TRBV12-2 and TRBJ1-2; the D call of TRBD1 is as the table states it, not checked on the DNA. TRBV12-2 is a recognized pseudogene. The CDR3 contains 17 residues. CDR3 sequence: CATTGLTGDTPLAGYTF. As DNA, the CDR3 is TGTGCCACCACAGGTTTGACAGGGGATACCCCACTAGCTGGCTACACCTTC.

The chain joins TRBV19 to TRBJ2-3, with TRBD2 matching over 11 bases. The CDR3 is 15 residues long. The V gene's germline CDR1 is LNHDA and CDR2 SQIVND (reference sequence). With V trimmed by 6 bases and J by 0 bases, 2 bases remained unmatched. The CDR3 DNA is TGTGCCAGTAGACTAGCGGGGGCTAGCACAGATACGCAGTATTTT. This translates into CASRLAGASTDTQYF.

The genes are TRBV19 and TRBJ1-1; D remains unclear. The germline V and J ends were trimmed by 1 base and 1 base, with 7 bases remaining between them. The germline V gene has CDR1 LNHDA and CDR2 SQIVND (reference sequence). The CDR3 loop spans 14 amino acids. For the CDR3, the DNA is TGTGCCAGTAGTATAGGGAGGGAGAACACTGAAGCTTTCTTT. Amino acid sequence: CASSIGRENTEAFF.

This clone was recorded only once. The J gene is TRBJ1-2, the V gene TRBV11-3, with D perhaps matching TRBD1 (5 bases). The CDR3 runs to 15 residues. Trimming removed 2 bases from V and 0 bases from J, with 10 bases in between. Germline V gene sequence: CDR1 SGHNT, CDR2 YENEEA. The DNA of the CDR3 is TGTGCCAGCAGCTTAACGACAGCTCCTAACTATGGCTACACCTTC. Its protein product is CASSLTTAPNYGYTF.

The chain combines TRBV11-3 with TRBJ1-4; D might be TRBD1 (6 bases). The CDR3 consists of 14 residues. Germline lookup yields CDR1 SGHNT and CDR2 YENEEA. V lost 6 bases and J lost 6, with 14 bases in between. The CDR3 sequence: CASSYRVGDEKLFF. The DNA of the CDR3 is TGTGCCAGCAGTTACAGGGTGGGAGATGAAAAACTGTTTTTT.

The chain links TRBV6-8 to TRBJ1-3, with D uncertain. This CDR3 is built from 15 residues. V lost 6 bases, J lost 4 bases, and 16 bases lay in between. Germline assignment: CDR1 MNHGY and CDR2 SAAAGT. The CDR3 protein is CASSRRWQRGNTIYF. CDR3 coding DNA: TGTGCCAGCAGCCGGCGGTGGCAGAGAGGAAACACCATATATTTT.

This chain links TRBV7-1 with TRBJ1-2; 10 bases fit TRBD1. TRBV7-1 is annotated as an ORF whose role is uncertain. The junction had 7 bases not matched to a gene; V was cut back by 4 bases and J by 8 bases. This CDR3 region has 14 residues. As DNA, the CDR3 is TGTGCCAGCAGCTACGGGACAGGGGAGCGGGGCTACACCTTC. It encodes CASSYGTGERGYTF.

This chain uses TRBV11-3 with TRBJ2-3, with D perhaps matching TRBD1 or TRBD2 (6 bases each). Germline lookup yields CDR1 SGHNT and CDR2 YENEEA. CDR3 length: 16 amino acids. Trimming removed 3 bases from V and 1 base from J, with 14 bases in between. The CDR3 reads CASSFRRGVGTDTQYF. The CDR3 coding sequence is TGTGCCAGCAGCTTTCGGAGGGGGGTGGGCACAGATACGCAGTATTTT.

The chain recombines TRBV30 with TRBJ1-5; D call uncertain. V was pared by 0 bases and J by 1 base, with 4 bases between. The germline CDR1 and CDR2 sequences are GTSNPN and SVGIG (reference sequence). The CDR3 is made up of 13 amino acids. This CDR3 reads CAWSVGSNQPQHF. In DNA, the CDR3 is TGTGCCTGGAGTGTTGGCAGCAATCAGCCCCAGCATTTT.

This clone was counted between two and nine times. CDR3 DNA sequence: TGTGCCAGCAGCTTACCGAACAGGGGGCTAAATGAGCAGTTCTTC. This gives the protein CASSLPNRGLNEQFF. This chain links TRBV11-3 with TRBJ2-1; 9 nucleotides match TRBD1. The CDR3 extends over 15 amino acids. Trimming removed 2 bases from V and 7 bases from J; junction bases left unmatched: 6. Per germline, CDR1 SGHNT and CDR2 YENEEA.

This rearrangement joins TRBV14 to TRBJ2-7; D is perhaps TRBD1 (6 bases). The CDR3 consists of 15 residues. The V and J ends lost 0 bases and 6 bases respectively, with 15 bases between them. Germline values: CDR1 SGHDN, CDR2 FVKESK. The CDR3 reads CASSQEGAGPAEQYV. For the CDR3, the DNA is TGTGCCAGCAGCCAAGAGGGGGCAGGTCCTGCCGAGCAGTACGTC.

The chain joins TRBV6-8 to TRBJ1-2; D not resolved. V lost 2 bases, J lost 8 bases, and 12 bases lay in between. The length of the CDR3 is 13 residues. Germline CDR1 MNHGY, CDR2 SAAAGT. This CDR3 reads CASSYTQNGGYTF. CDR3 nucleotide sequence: TGTGCCAGCAGTTACACCCAAAACGGAGGCTACACCTTC.